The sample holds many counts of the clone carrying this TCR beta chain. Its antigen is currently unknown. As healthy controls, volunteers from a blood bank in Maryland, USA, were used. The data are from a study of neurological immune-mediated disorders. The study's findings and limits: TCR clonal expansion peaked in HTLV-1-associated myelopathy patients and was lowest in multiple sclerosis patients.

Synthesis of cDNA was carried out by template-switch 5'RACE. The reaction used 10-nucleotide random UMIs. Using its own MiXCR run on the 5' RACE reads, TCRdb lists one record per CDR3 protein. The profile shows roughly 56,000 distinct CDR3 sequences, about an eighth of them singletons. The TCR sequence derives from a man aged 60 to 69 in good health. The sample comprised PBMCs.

The CDR3 DNA reads as TGCGCCAGCAGCTTGTCAGGGCCATCAACTAATGAAAAACTGTTTTTT. This translates into CASSLSGPSTNEKLFF. The chain has TRBV5-1 and TRBJ1-4; D is perhaps TRBD1 (5 bases). V lost 1 base to trimming and J lost 0 bases, with 10 bases between them. The CDR3 contains 16 residues. From germline, CDR1 is SGHRS and CDR2 YFSETQ.